This T cell receptor (beta chain) was captured in a study of type 1 and type 2 diabetes patients. General study results and limits: In CD4+ and CD8+ T cells, type 2 diabetes diversity exceeded type 1. Highly-expanded CD4+ clones were few in type 2 diabetes, median one, about 3.9% of reads. Age and gender were not matched between study groups.

Other autoimmune diseases and infections within the past four weeks excluded donors. The PCR template was genomic DNA. Amplification of the beta chain CDR3 used 30 forward and 13 reverse multiplex primers. TCRdb used MiXCR to reprocess the multiplex PCR reads, holding one entry per CDR3 protein. The data contain a few hundred thousand distinct CDR3 sequences, roughly 48% of them singletons. The CDR3 is made up of 13 amino acids. Looked up from germline, CDR1 is SNHLY and CDR2 is FYNNEI. With 5 bases clipped from V and 8 bases from J, the junction kept 3 bases outside the gene matches. This clonotype came up many times. Antigen: not known.

This clonotype originated in a young man with type 2 diabetes. The sequencing sample was made of peripheral blood mononuclear cells (PBMCs). The V and J genes are TRBV2 and TRBJ1-6; 7 nucleotides line up with TRBD1. The CDR3 DNA is TGTGCCAGCAGTCCCAGGGGGGATTCACCCCTCCACTTT. Protein sequence: CASSPRGDSPLHF.